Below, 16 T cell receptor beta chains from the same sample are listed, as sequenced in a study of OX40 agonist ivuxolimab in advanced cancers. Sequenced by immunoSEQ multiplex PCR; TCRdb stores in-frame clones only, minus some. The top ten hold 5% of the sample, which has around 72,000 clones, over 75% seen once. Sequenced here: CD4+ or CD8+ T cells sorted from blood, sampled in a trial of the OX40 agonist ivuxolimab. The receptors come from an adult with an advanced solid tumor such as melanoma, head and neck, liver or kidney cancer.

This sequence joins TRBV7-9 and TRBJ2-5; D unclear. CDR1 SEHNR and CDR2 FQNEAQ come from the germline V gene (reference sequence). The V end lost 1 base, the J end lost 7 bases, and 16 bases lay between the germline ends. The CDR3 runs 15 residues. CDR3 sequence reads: CASSLEVIATGTQYF. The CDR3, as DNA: TGTGCCAGCAGCTTAGAAGTTATAGCCACGGGGACCCAGTACTTC.

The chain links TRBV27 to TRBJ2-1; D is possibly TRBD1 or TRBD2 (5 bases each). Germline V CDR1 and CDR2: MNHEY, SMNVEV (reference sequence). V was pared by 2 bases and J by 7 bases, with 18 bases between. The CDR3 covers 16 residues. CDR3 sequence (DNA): TGTGCCAGCAGTTTACCCTCCGGGGCAGGGCTAAATGAGCAGTTCTTC. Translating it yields CASSLPSGAGLNEQFF.

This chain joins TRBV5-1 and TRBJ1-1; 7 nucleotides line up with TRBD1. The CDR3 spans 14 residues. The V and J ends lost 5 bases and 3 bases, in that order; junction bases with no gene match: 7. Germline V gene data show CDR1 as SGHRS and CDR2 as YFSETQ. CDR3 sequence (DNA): TGCGCCAGCAGAAAGACAGGGATAGACACTGAAGCTTTCTTT. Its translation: CASRKTGIDTEAFF.

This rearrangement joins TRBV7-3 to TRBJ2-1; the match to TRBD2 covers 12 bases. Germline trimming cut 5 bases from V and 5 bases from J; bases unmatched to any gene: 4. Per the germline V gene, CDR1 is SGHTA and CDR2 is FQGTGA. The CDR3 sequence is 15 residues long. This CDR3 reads CASSLRLAGDNEQFF. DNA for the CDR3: TGTGCCAGCAGCCTCCGACTAGCGGGGGACAATGAGCAGTTCTTC.

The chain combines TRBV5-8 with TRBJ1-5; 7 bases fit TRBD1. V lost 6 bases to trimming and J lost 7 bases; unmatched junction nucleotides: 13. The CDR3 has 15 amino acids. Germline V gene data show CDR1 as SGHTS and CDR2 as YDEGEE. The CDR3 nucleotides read TGTGCCAGCACCCCGGGGACAGTCGTCTCACAGCCCCAGCATTTT. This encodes CASTPGTVVSQPQHF.

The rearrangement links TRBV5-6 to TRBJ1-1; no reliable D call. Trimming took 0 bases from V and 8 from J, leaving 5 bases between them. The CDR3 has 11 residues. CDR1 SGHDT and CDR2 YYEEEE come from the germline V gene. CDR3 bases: TGTGCCAGCAGCTTGGGCGGGGAAGCTTTCTTT. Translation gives CASSLGGEAFF.

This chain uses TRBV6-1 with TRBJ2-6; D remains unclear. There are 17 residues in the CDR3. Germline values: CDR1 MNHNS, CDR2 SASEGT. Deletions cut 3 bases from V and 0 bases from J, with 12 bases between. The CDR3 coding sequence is TGTGCCAGCAGTGAGTTCGTGGGAAACTCTGGGGCCAACGTCCTGACTTTC. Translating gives CASSEFVGNSGANVLTF.

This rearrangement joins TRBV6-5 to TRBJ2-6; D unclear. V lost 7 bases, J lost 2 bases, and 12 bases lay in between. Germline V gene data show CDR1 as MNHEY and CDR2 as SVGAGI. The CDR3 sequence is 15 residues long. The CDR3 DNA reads TGTGCCAGCACCTCCGAGGCTGCTGGGGCCAACGTCCTGACTTTC. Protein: CASTSEAAGANVLTF.

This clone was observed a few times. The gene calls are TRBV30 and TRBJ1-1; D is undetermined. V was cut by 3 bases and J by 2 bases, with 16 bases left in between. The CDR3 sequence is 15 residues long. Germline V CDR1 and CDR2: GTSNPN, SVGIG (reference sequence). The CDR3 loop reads CAWSPFDGYNTEAFF. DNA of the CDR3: TGTGCCTGGAGCCCATTCGACGGGTACAACACTGAAGCTTTCTTT.

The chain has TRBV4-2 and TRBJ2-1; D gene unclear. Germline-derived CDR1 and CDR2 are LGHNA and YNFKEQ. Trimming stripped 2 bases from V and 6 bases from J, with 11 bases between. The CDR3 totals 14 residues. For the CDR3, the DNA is TGTGCCAGCAGCCAAAGGCCGAGAGCCAATGAGCAGTTCTTC. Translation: CASSQRPRANEQFF.

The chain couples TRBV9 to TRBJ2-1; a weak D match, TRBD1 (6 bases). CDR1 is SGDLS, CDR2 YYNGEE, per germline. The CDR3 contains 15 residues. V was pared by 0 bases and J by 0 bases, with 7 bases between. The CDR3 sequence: CASSVGTDSYNEQFF. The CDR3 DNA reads TGTGCCAGCAGCGTAGGGACAGACTCCTACAATGAGCAGTTCTTC.

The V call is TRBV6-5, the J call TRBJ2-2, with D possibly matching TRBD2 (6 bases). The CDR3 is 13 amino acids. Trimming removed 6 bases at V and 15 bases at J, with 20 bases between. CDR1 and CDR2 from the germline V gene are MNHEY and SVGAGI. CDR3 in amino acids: CASSRISGRAMFF. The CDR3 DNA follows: TGTGCCAGCAGCCGGATTAGCGGACGGGCGATGTTTTTT.

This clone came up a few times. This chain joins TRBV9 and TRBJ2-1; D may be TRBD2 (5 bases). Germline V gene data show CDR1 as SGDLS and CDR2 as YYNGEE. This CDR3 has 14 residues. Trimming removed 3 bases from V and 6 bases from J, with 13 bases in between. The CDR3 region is CASSEQGSGNEQFF. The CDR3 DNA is TGTGCCAGCAGCGAACAAGGGAGTGGCAATGAGCAGTTCTTC.

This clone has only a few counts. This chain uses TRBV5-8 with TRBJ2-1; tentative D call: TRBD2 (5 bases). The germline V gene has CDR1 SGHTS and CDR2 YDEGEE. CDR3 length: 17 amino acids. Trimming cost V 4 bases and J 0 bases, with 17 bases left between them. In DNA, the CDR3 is TGTGCCAGCAGCCTCATCATTTCCGGGAACTCCTACAATGAGCAGTTCTTC. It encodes CASSLIISGNSYNEQFF.

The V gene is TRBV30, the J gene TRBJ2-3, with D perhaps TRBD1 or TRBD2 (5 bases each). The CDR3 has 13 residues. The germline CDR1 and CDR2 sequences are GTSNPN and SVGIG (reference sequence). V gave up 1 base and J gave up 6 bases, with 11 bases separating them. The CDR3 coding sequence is TGTGCCTGGAGTGGGGGACGATCGGATACGCAGTATTTT. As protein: CAWSGGRSDTQYF. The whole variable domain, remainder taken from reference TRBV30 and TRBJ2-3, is SQTIHQWPATLVQPVGSPLSLECTVEGTSNPNLYWYRQAAGRGLQLLFYSVGIGQISSEVPQNLSASRPQDRQFILSSKKLLLSDSGFYLCAWSGGRSDTQYFGPGTRLTVL.

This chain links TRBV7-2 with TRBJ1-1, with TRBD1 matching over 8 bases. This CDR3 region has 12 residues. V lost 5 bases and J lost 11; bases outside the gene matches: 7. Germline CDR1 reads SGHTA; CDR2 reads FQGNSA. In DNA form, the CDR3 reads TGTGCCAGCAGCGGTCTGGACAGGGTCGCTTTCTTT. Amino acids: CASSGLDRVAFF.